These 31 T cell receptor beta chains came from one sample sequenced in a study of control samples from healthy donors and cancer patients. Sequencing was performed with immunoSEQ multiplex PCR; in TCRdb, only in-frame clones are kept and a portion is missing. The sample has about 170,000 clones, 90% to 95% seen once; the top ten hold approximately 1.5%. Specimen: blood. These receptor sequences come from a young woman in good health.

J is TRBJ2-7 and V is TRBV9; 11 bases are a match to TRBD2. Germline CDR1 SGDLS, CDR2 YYNGEE. J lost 7 bases, V lost 4 bases, and 7 bases had no gene match. The CDR3 has 14 amino acids. The DNA of the CDR3 is TGTGCCAGCAGCCCTTTAGCGGGAGGGCTTGAGCAGTACTTC. Protein product: CASSPLAGGLEQYF.

This clone appeared once. The rearrangement links TRBV7-9 to TRBJ2-1, with D possibly matching TRBD2 (5 bases). CDR1 SEHNR and CDR2 FQNEAQ come from the germline V gene (reference sequence). Trimming took off 4 bases at V and 3 bases at J, with 7 bases between the two ends. The CDR3 has 13 residues. CDR3: CASSSRDYNEQFF. Written as DNA, the CDR3 is TGTGCCAGCAGCTCCCGGGACTACAATGAGCAGTTCTTC.

This clone was recorded once. Other DNA sequences in the sample encode the same CDR3. The V gene is TRBV9, the J gene TRBJ1-3; D perhaps matches TRBD1 (5 bases). Germline-derived CDR1 and CDR2 are SGDLS and YYNGEE. The CDR3 covers 15 residues. V was shortened by 1 base and J by 0 bases, with 8 bases between the two germline ends. The CDR3 reads CASSVQGTSGNTIYF. CDR3 bases: TGTGCCAGCAGCGTACAGGGTACCTCTGGAAACACCATATATTTT.

This chain links TRBV25-1 with TRBJ1-2, with D uncertain. This CDR3 contains 13 residues. V was cut by 5 bases and J by 2 bases, with 9 bases left in between. The germline gives CDR1 MGHDK, CDR2 SYGVNS. The CDR3 sequence: CASSTARNYGYTF. As DNA, the CDR3 is TGTGCCAGCAGTACGGCCAGGAACTATGGCTACACCTTC.

The V and J genes are TRBV7-3 and TRBJ2-2; 8 bases align to TRBD1. Germline V gene sequence: CDR1 SGHTA, CDR2 FQGTGA. The CDR3 loop spans 13 amino acids. V shed 5 bases and J 5 bases; nucleotides not matched to a gene: 1. CDR3 loop: CASSRTGTGELFF. The DNA for the CDR3 is TGTGCCAGCAGCCGGACAGGGACCGGGGAGCTGTTTTTT.

In the case of this clone: Other nucleotide sequences in the sample specify the same CDR3. The V and J genes are TRBV11-3 and TRBJ2-3, with D possibly being TRBD2 (5 bases). The germline V gene encodes CDR1 SGHNT and CDR2 YENEEA. CDR3 length equals 13 residues. The V end lost 1 base, the J end lost 6 bases, and 8 bases lay between the germline ends. CDR3 protein: CASSLGGADTQYF. The CDR3 nucleotides are TGTGCCAGCAGCTTAGGGGGAGCCGATACGCAGTATTTT.

This clone was seen a single time. The chain employs TRBV13 and TRBJ2-3; 12 nucleotides agree with TRBD2. The V gene end was trimmed by 5 bases and the J gene end by 6 bases; junction bases not matched to a gene: 6. CDR3 size: 15 residues. Germline lookup yields CDR1 PRHDT and CDR2 FYEKMQ (reference sequence). DNA for the CDR3: TGTGCCAGCAGCCCCCCTAGCGGGGGGGCCGATACGCAGTATTTT. It codes for CASSPPSGGADTQYF.

The J gene is TRBJ2-2, the V gene TRBV24-1; 8 nucleotides align to TRBD1. The CDR3 loop spans 18 amino acids. Germline V gene sequence: CDR1 KGHDR, CDR2 SFDVKD. Germline trimming cut 0 bases from V and 3 bases from J; bases unmatched to any gene: 8. The CDR3 here is CATSDLHGRGLYTGELFF. CDR3 DNA: TGTGCCACCAGTGATTTGCACGGCAGGGGGCTTTACACCGGGGAGCTGTTTTTT.

The chain couples TRBV7-9 to TRBJ2-1, with 8 bases matching TRBD1. Germline V gives CDR1 SEHNR, CDR2 FQNEAQ (reference sequence). With V trimmed by 5 bases and J by 7 bases, 10 bases remained unmatched. CDR3 size: 15 residues. CDR3 coding DNA: TGTGCCAGCAGCCCATCGGACAGGGTGGGGAATGAGCAGTTCTTC. This codes for CASSPSDRVGNEQFF.

J is TRBJ1-5 and V is TRBV6-6; tentative D call: TRBD1 (6 bases). The germline CDR1 and CDR2 sequences are MNHNY and SVGAGI (reference sequence). Trimming took 5 bases from V and 4 from J, leaving 9 bases between them. The CDR3 runs to 13 residues. The CDR3 is CASSPQGNQPQHF. CDR3 DNA: TGTGCCAGCAGTCCCCAGGGGAATCAGCCCCAGCATTTT.

The chain joins TRBV19 to TRBJ2-2, with 10 bases identical to TRBD1. Germline CDR1 and CDR2: LNHDA and SQIVND (reference sequence). CDR3 length: 16 residues. V shed 8 bases and J 3 bases; nucleotides not matched to a gene: 9. CDR3 sequence: CASRKSGTGDTGELFF. The CDR3 DNA reads as TGTGCCAGTCGAAAATCAGGGACAGGGGACACCGGGGAGCTGTTTTTT.

The sample holds a few counts of this clone. J is TRBJ2-1 and V is TRBV7-6; 10 bases are shared with TRBD1. With V trimmed by 6 bases and J by 6 bases, 8 bases remained unmatched. Per germline, CDR1 SGHVS and CDR2 FNYEAQ. This CDR3 is 15 amino acids long. CDR3 bases: TGTGCCAGCAGTTACCGGGACAGGGGTGTCAATGAGCAGTTCTTC. It yields the protein CASSYRDRGVNEQFF.

This clone occurred a few times. The gene calls are TRBV15 and TRBJ2-7, with a weak D call TRBD1 (5 bases). With 2 bases removed from V and 3 bases from J, the gap between germline ends came to 11 bases. Germline loops: CDR1 LNHNV, CDR2 YYDKDF (reference sequence). The CDR3 totals 14 residues. The CDR3 DNA reads as TGTGCCACCAGCAGACAGGGTGATTACTACGAGCAGTACTTC. This gives the protein CATSRQGDYYEQYF.

A single count supports this clone. The junction does not match germline at one end; this may be a read error. This chain connects TRBV5-6 to TRBJ1-3; D is perhaps TRBD1 (6 bases). Germline CDR1 and CDR2: SGHDT and YYEEEE. CDR3 length: 14 amino acids. This CDR3 is CTSSSQGSGNTIYF. CDR3 bases: TGTACCAGCAGCTCCCAGGGGTCTGGAAACACCATATATTTT.

This clone occurred once. The chain links TRBV7-7 to TRBJ2-1; 8 bases are a match to TRBD1. Looked up from germline, CDR1 is SSHAT and CDR2 is FNYEAQ (reference sequence). The ends lost 0 bases at V and 8 bases at J; junction bases unmatched: 6. The CDR3 is made up of 15 amino acids. The CDR3 sequence: CASSLATGQVYEQFF. The CDR3 DNA reads as TGTGCCAGCAGCTTAGCTACGGGACAGGTCTATGAGCAGTTCTTC.

The chain links TRBV30 to TRBJ1-5; D perhaps matches TRBD1 (5 bases). This CDR3 has 14 residues. The V and J ends lost 7 bases and 4 bases respectively, with 17 bases between them. Per germline, CDR1 GTSNPN and CDR2 SVGIG (reference sequence). The CDR3, as DNA: TGTGCCTACACCCCGGGACGGCTAAATCAGCCCCAGCATTTT. Translation gives CAYTPGRLNQPQHF.

Turning to this clone: Other DNA sequences in this sample translate to the same CDR3. The chain links TRBV24-1 to TRBJ1-5; D gene ambiguous. Germline assignment: CDR1 KGHDR and CDR2 SFDVKD. V dropped 4 bases and J dropped 4 bases, with 4 bases sitting between them. The CDR3 sequence is 12 residues long. The CDR3: CATSDPNQPQHF. The CDR3 region has the DNA TGTGCCACCAGTGACCCGAATCAGCCCCAGCATTTT.

The chain is built from TRBV7-3 and TRBJ2-6; 8 positions agree with TRBD1. The CDR3 extends over 17 amino acids. The junction had 6 bases not matched to a gene; V was cut back by 5 bases and J by 0 bases. CDR1 is SGHTA and CDR2 is FQGTGA in the germline V gene. The CDR3 region has the DNA TGTGCCAGCAGCCTGACAGGGGCGGACTCTGGGGCCAACGTCCTGACTTTC. Its protein is CASSLTGADSGANVLTF.

The rearrangement links TRBV4-2 to TRBJ2-5, with TRBD2 matching 11 bases. Germline lookup yields CDR1 LGHNA and CDR2 YNFKEQ. V lost 0 bases to trimming and J lost 4 bases; unmatched junction nucleotides: 4. CDR3 length equals 16 residues. The CDR3 coding sequence is TGTGCCAGCAGCCAAGATGTTAGCGGGGGGGCAGAGACCCAGTACTTC. Translated: CASSQDVSGGAETQYF.

The J gene is TRBJ1-2, the V gene TRBV3-1 (or the pseudogene TRBV3-2); the D is unclear. The CDR3 covers 11 residues. V was pared by 4 bases and J by 6 bases, with 6 bases between. Germline V gene data show CDR1 as LGHDT and CDR2 as YNNKEL (reference sequence). The CDR3 reads CASSRQHGYTF. CDR3 coding DNA: TGTGCCAGCAGCCGGCAACATGGCTACACCTTC.

A few counts support this clone. V gene TRBV28 combines with J gene TRBJ1-6; D possibly corresponds to TRBD1 (5 bases). Germline CDR1 is MDHEN and CDR2 is SYDVKM. The length of the CDR3 is 12 residues. V was cut by 5 bases and J by 9 bases, with 8 bases left in between. The CDR3 sequence is CASSEGFSPLHF. In DNA, the CDR3 is TGTGCCAGCAGTGAGGGGTTTTCACCCCTCCACTTT.

V usage is TRBV5-1 and J usage is TRBJ2-1; 14 nucleotides agree with TRBD2. V gave up 4 bases and J gave up 0 bases; unmatched junction bases: 6. The CDR3 extends over 18 amino acids. In germline, CDR1 is SGHRS, CDR2 YFSETQ. CDR3 residues: CASSVRTSGGTSYNEQFF. The CDR3, as DNA: TGCGCCAGCAGCGTCCGGACTAGCGGGGGGACCTCCTACAATGAGCAGTTCTTC.

J is TRBJ1-2 and V is TRBV5-1; 8 bases are a match to TRBD1. In germline, CDR1 is SGHRS, CDR2 YFSETQ. V lost 0 bases and J lost 5; bases outside the gene matches: 3. This CDR3 has 14 residues. In nucleotides, the CDR3 is TGCGCCAGCAGCTTGGAACAGGGGGGATATGGCTACACCTTC. It specifies CASSLEQGGYGYTF.

The V and J genes are TRBV6-2 or TRBV6-3 and TRBJ2-1; no reliable D call. CDR1 MNHEY and CDR2 SVGEGT come from the germline V gene. V was shortened by 6 bases and J by 6 bases, with 12 bases between the two germline ends. The CDR3 runs to 13 residues. The CDR3 DNA follows: TGTGCCAGCAGCCCCGACTTCCCCAATGAGCAGTTCTTC. Translating gives CASSPDFPNEQFF.

The chain combines TRBV4-2 with TRBJ2-5; a weak D match, TRBD2 (5 bases). The ends were cut back, 4 bases at V and 2 bases at J, with 14 bases in the middle. The germline V gene encodes CDR1 LGHNA and CDR2 YNFKEQ. This CDR3 region has 15 residues. DNA of the CDR3: TGTGCCAGCAGCCCCCTTCCCAGCGGTCAAGAGACCCAGTACTTC. It is translated as CASSPLPSGQETQYF.

The sample holds a few counts of this clone. CDR3 bases: TGTGCCAGCAGCTTATTAGCGACTGGCTCTGGAAACACCATATATTTT. It codes for CASSLLATGSGNTIYF. The V and J genes are TRBV7-9 and TRBJ1-3; the D is unclear. V lost 2 bases, J lost 0 bases, and 11 bases lay in between. The CDR3 has 16 residues. The V gene's germline CDR1 is SEHNR and CDR2 FQNEAQ (reference sequence).

The CDR3 loop reads CASSLGTGYNSPLHF. CDR3 DNA: TGTGCCAGCAGCTTAGGGACAGGGTATAATTCACCCCTCCACTTT. This sequence joins TRBV11-2 and TRBJ1-6; 8 bases are a match to TRBD1. The CDR3 length is 15 residues. J lost 4 bases, V lost 1 base, and 0 bases had no gene match. The V gene's germline CDR1 is SGHAT and CDR2 FQNNGV.

This chain connects TRBV7-2 to TRBJ2-5, with D possibly being TRBD2 (5 bases). Between the trimmed V and J ends, which lost 5 bases and 2 bases, there was a span of 12 bases. Germline V gives CDR1 SGHTA, CDR2 FQGNSA. There are 14 residues in the CDR3. CDR3 residues: CASSPSGTQETQYF. The DNA for the CDR3 is TGTGCCAGCAGCCCCAGCGGAACTCAAGAGACCCAGTACTTC.

This chain joins TRBV5-4 and TRBJ2-5; D is possibly TRBD1 (5 bases). The germline CDR1 and CDR2 sequences are SGHNT and YYREEE (reference sequence). This CDR3 has 14 residues. V was clipped by 0 bases and J by 1 base, with 7 bases between them. CDR3 DNA: TGTGCCAGCAGCTTGGGGACATTCCAAGAGACCCAGTACTTC. Protein product: CASSLGTFQETQYF.

This clone was seen just once. This chain joins TRBV6-5 and TRBJ1-4; D unresolved. The germline V gene encodes CDR1 MNHEY and CDR2 SVGAGI. The CDR3 sequence is 14 residues long. Trimming left V 0 bases short and J 5 bases short, with 7 bases between. The CDR3 protein is CASSYSDGNEKLFF. The CDR3 nucleotides read TGTGCCAGCAGTTACTCGGACGGGAATGAAAAACTGTTTTTT.

This clone occurred once. This chain joins TRBV11-3 and TRBJ2-7, with 12 positions matching TRBD2. Germline V gene sequence: CDR1 SGHNT, CDR2 YENEEA. The J segment lost 1 base and the V segment lost 4 bases, leaving 11 bases of the junction unmatched. This CDR3 has 18 amino acids. CDR3 amino acids: CASSSGLAGGPGSYEQYF. The DNA of the CDR3 is TGTGCCAGCAGCTCCGGGCTAGCGGGAGGGCCGGGGTCCTACGAGCAGTACTTC.